This TCR beta chain comes out of a study of CD8+CD57+ T cells in acquired aplastic anemia. Germline V gene data show CDR1 as MNHEY and CDR2 as SVGAGI. V was cut by 7 bases and J by 5 bases, with 20 bases left in between. The CDR3 has 15 amino acids. The study's findings and limits: Common to patients and controls were roughly 30 CD8+ CDR3 sequences.

Investigators profiled TCR beta VDJ and CDR3 from genomic DNA template. TCRdb redid the calling of the reads with MiXCR, one entry per CDR3 protein. There are about 160,000 distinct CDR3 sequences in the sample; 71% occur only once, and around 45% lies in the top ten. The sequenced patients had an expansion of CD8+CD57+ cells seen by flow cytometry. Comments on this clonotype: The antigen is undetermined.

The J gene is TRBJ1-2, the V gene TRBV6-5, with D maybe TRBD1 (6 bases). The sequence was collected from a human donor with aplastic anemia. Source material: sorted CD4+, CD8+, or CD8+CD57+ T cells (not recorded which) from PBMCs. The DNA for the CDR3 is TGTGCCAGCACCAAAGTTTTGGGGGGCGCGTATGGCTACACCTTC. As protein: CASTKVLGGAYGYTF.